This TCR beta chain was retrieved from a study of blood T cell repertoires in COVID-19. TCRdb's table, derived via immunoSEQ multiplex PCR, lists solely in-frame clones and lacks some. The sample shows a few hundred thousand clones, approximately 86% of them seen only once. V was clipped by 3 bases and J by 7 bases; unmatched bases: 7. The CDR3 length is 15 residues. Per the germline V gene, CDR1 is MNHNS and CDR2 is SASEGT. The receptor comes from a woman aged 60 to 75 with COVID-19, enrolled during active disease. The chain joins TRBV6-1 to TRBJ1-1; 11 positions agree with TRBD1. The sequenced sample consisted of peripheral blood. CDR3 amino acids: CASSDRTGGYIEAFF. The DNA of the CDR3 is TGTGCCAGCAGTGACCGGACAGGGGGCTACATTGAAGCTTTCTTT.